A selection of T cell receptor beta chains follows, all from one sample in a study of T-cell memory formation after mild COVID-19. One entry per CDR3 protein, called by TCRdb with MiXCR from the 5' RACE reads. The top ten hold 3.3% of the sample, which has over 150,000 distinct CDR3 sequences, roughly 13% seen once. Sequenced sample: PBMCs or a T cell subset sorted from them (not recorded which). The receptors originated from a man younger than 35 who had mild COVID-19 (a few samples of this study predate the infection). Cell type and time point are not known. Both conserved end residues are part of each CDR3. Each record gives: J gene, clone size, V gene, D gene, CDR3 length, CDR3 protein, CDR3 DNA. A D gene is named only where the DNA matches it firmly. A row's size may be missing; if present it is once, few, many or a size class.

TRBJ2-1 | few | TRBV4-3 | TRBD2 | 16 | CASSQVGTNSYNEQFF | TGCGCCAGCAGCCAAGTTGGGACTAACTCCTACAATGAGCAGTTCTTC
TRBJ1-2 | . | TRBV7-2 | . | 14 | CASSVSRERSGYTF | TGTGCCAGCAGCGTCTCCAGGGAACGGTCGGGCTACACCTTC
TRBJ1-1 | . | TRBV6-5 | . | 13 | CASIQGQGGVAFF | TGTGCCAGCATTCAGGGGCAAGGAGGGGTAGCTTTCTTT
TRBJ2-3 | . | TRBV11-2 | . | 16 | CASSHVRGPITDTQYF | TGTGCCAGCAGCCACGTGCGGGGGCCGATCACAGATACGCAGTATTTT
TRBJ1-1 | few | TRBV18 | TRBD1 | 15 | CASSPGTGGHTEAFF | TGTGCCAGCTCACCAGGGACAGGGGGCCACACTGAAGCTTTCTTT
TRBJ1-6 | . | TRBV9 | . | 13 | CASSADGYSPLHF | TGTGCCAGCAGCGCGGACGGGTATTCACCCCTCCACTTT
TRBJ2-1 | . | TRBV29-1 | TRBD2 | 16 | CSAVGGRTILYNEQFF | TGCAGCGCCGTGGGGGGGAGAACCATACTATACAATGAGCAGTTCTTC
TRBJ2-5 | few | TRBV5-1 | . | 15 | CASSPGGGKQETQYF | TGCGCCAGCAGCCCCGGAGGGGGGAAACAAGAGACCCAGTACTTC
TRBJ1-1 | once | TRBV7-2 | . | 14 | CASSLAPHCTEAFF | TGTGCCAGCAGCTTAGCTCCACACTGCACTGAAGCTTTCTTT
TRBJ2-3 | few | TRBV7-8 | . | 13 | CASNGGRTDTQYF | TGTGCCAGCAACGGGGGGCGCACAGATACGCAGTATTTT
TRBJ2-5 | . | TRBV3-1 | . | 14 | CASSRGGAVETQYF | TGTGCCAGCAGCCGGGGGGGGGCGGTGGAGACCCAGTACTTC
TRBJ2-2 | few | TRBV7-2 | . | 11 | CASSPWGELFF | TGTGCCAGCAGCCCCTGGGGGGAGCTGTTTTTT
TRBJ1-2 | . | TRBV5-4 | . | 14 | CASSSRTDYYGYTF | TGTGCCAGCAGCTCCCGGACGGACTACTATGGCTACACCTTC
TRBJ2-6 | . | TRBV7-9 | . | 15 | CASSLEPSGANVLTF | TGTGCCAGCAGCTTAGAGCCTTCTGGGGCCAACGTCCTGACTTTC
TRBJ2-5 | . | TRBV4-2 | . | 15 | CASSQESGNKETQYF | TGTGCCAGCAGCCAAGAATCGGGGAATAAAGAGACCCAGTACTTC
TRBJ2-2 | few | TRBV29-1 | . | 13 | CSGFRGYTGELFF | TGCAGTGGATTTCGGGGGTACACCGGGGAGCTGTTTTTT
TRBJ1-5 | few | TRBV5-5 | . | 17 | CASSLRLGKYSNQPQHF | TGTGCCAGCAGCTTGAGGCTCGGGAAATATAGCAATCAGCCCCAGCATTTT
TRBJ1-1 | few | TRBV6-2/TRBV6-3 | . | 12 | CASSPQGTEAFF | TGTGCCAGCAGTCCACAGGGAACTGAAGCTTTCTTT